Shown below are 8 T cell receptor beta chains from a single sample sequenced in a study of prognosis after radiotherapy for stage I lung cancer. By two-round multiplex PCR, the TCR beta CDR3 was amplified from genomic DNA. Initially, in first-round PCR, primers specific to each TRBV and TRBJ gene were used. Each CDR3 protein is one row after TCRdb ran MiXCR on the multiplex PCR reads. This sample has 20,000 or so distinct CDR3 sequences, with roughly two fifths found just once. Source: PBMCs, taken before or after stereotactic body radiation therapy (not recorded which). The receptors come from a donor of 50 years or more with non-small cell lung cancer.

This clonotype was seen ten or more times. The chain has TRBV5-8 and TRBJ2-7; TRBD1 matches at 8 bases. Germline assignment: CDR1 SGHTS and CDR2 YDEGEE. This CDR3 contains 17 residues. Unmatched junction bases numbered 13, after V lost 0 bases and J lost 5 bases. As DNA, the CDR3 is TGTGCCAGCAGCTTGGGCAGGGGGCCCGAGGGATTCAACGAGCAGTACTTC. This encodes CASSLGRGPEGFNEQYF.

This clonotype has ten or more counts. One end of the junction varies from germline; a read error may be responsible. J is TRBJ2-3 and V is TRBV7-2, with D maybe TRBD2 (6 bases). CDR3 length equals 15 residues. From germline, CDR1 is SGHTA and CDR2 FQGNSA. The CDR3 spells CAGSLGLAFPDTQYF. The DNA of the CDR3 is TGTGCCGGCAGCTTAGGGCTAGCGTTCCCAGATACGCAGTATTTT.

This clonotype was counted ten times or more. V gene TRBV6-2 or TRBV6-3 combines with J gene TRBJ2-6, with TRBD1 as a possible D gene (5 bases). Trimming took 4 bases from V and 2 from J, leaving 15 bases between them. The CDR3 has 17 amino acids. Germline CDR1 reads MNHEY; CDR2 reads SVGEGT. The CDR3 bases are TGTGCCAGCAGTTTAAAACCTACAGGAGCTGGGGCCAACGTCCTGACTTTC. Its protein is CASSLKPTGAGANVLTF.

This clonotype was recorded at least ten times. The rearrangement uses TRBV20-1 and TRBJ1-2; 11 nucleotides match TRBD1. Germline-derived CDR1 and CDR2 are DFQATT and SNEGSKA (reference sequence). With V trimmed by 1 base and J by 1 base, 5 bases remained unmatched. The CDR3 has 16 amino acids. CDR3 in DNA: TGCAGTGCTAGAGCGGGACAGGGGGGTTTTAACTATGGCTACACCTTC. It encodes CSARAGQGGFNYGYTF.

This clonotype has at least ten counts. V gene TRBV5-1 combines with J gene TRBJ2-7; 8 bases map to TRBD2. The CDR3 has 15 amino acids. Germline CDR1 SGHRS, CDR2 YFSETQ. V lost 0 bases to trimming and J lost 1 base; unmatched junction nucleotides: 3. CDR3 loop: CASSLVSSGSYEQYF. The CDR3 region has the DNA TGCGCCAGCAGCTTGGTCTCTAGCGGGTCCTACGAGCAGTACTTC.

This clonotype was seen ten or more times. V gene TRBV20-1 combines with J gene TRBJ2-5; D uncertain. This CDR3 contains 11 residues. The V gene lost 6 bases and the J gene lost 4 bases, with 9 bases spanning the gap. CDR1 and CDR2 from the germline V gene are DFQATT and SNEGSKA (reference sequence). In DNA form, the CDR3 reads TGCAGTGCCACCCTTTTAGAGACCCAGTACTTC. Protein: CSATLLETQYF.

Comments on this clonotype: A read error is the likely source, as a far larger clone sits one nucleotide away. This rearrangement joins TRBV6-4 to TRBJ2-7; 12 bases are a match to TRBD2. The CDR3 loop spans 17 amino acids. V was pared by 8 bases and J by 0 bases, with 11 bases of the junction left unmatched. CDR1 and CDR2 (germline): MRHNA, SNTAGT. The CDR3 nucleotides are TGTGCCAGCCACCGGGAAAGGGGACTAGCGGGCTCCTACGAGCAGTACTTC. This translates into CASHRERGLAGSYEQYF.

This clonotype came up many times. This chain joins TRBV20-1 and TRBJ1-2; a weak D match, TRBD1 (6 bases). This CDR3 contains 13 residues. CDR1 and CDR2 from the germline V gene are DFQATT and SNEGSKA (reference sequence). Trimming took off 0 bases at V and 7 bases at J, with 12 bases between the two ends. Here the CDR3 DNA reads TGCAGTGCTAGAGAGGCAGGGGCTCTTGGCTACACCTTC. Its translation: CSAREAGALGYTF.